What follows are 29 T cell receptor beta chains derived from one specimen sequenced in a study of shared clonotypes between healthy human individuals. Profiled with immunoSEQ multiplex PCR; TCRdb holds only in-frame clones, not every one. The data contain a few hundred thousand clones, 96% of them seen just once; the ten biggest clones take up approximately 0.32%. The sequenced sample was memory CD8+ T cells sorted from blood. Subset described: CD45RO+ cells pooled with CCR7-negative TemRA cells. Receptors originate from a man aged 30 to 45 in good health.

As for this clone: The sample carries other DNA sequences with the same CDR3. V is TRBV7-2 and J is TRBJ2-7, with TRBD2 as a possible D gene (6 bases). The germline gives CDR1 SGHTA, CDR2 FQGNSA. The V end lost 2 bases, the J end lost 4 bases, and 6 bases lay between the germline ends. The CDR3 spans 12 residues. This CDR3 reads CASSLLAYEQYF. CDR3 sequence (DNA): TGTGCCAGCAGCTTACTAGCGTACGAGCAGTACTTC.

The V call is TRBV2, the J call TRBJ1-4; D unresolved. This CDR3 region has 13 residues. CDR1 SNHLY and CDR2 FYNNEI come from the germline V gene. V was cut by 7 bases and J by 3 bases, with 9 bases left in between. DNA of the CDR3: TGTGCCAGCAAAATATCCGCTAATGAAAAACTGTTTTTT. Protein: CASKISANEKLFF.

The chain uses TRBV28 and TRBJ2-2; 8 bases are a match to TRBD2. Unmatched junction bases numbered 19, after V lost 6 bases and J lost 7 bases. The CDR3 sequence is 18 residues long. From germline, CDR1 is MDHEN and CDR2 SYDVKM. The CDR3 region is CASSPLRGGRKQGGELFF. In nucleotides, the CDR3 is TGTGCCAGCAGCCCTTTACGGGGGGGCCGGAAACAAGGCGGGGAGCTGTTTTTT.

The rearrangement uses TRBV10-1 and TRBJ1-1, with D tentatively TRBD1 (5 bases). The CDR3 runs to 14 residues. CDR1 and CDR2 (germline): WNHNN, SYGVQD (reference sequence). Trimming removed 2 bases from V and 4 bases from J, with 11 bases in between. The CDR3 DNA reads as TGCGCCAGCAGTGAGGGGGCCGCGGGCACTGAAGCTTTCTTT. Encoded protein: CASSEGAAGTEAFF.

The chain couples TRBV28 to TRBJ1-1; D is ambiguous. The CDR3 extends over 14 amino acids. CDR1 is MDHEN, CDR2 SYDVKM, per germline. V was pared by 6 bases and J by 0 bases, with 11 bases between. DNA for the CDR3: TGTGCCAGCAGACCCCCCGGGCTGAACACTGAAGCTTTCTTT. Amino acid sequence: CASRPPGLNTEAFF.

The gene calls are TRBV19 and TRBJ2-7; the match to TRBD1 covers 9 bases. V lost 3 bases to trimming and J lost 4 bases; unmatched junction nucleotides: 7. This CDR3 is built from 15 residues. Per the germline V gene, CDR1 is LNHDA and CDR2 is SQIVND (reference sequence). The CDR3 protein is CASSMGQGILYEQYF. The CDR3 DNA reads TGTGCCAGTAGTATGGGACAGGGCATATTGTACGAGCAGTACTTC.

V is TRBV11-3 and J is TRBJ2-2, with D possibly being TRBD2 (6 bases). Germline V gene lookup returns CDR1 SGHNT and CDR2 YENEEA. The V gene lost 0 bases and the J gene lost 3 bases, with 14 bases spanning the gap. This CDR3 has 17 amino acids. Here the CDR3 DNA reads TGTGCCAGCAGCTTAGACGGGACTTTTGGGGACACCGGGGAGCTGTTTTTT. Its translation: CASSLDGTFGDTGELFF.

V usage is TRBV5-4 and J usage is TRBJ1-2; D gene ambiguous. This CDR3 spans 14 amino acids. From germline, CDR1 is SGHNT and CDR2 YYREEE (reference sequence). V dropped 0 bases and J dropped 3 bases, with 9 bases sitting between them. CDR3 nucleotide sequence: TGTGCCAGCAGCTTGGAGGCAATGGACTATGGCTACACCTTC. Its protein is CASSLEAMDYGYTF. Combining the CDR3 with reference TRBV5-4 and TRBJ1-2 gives the whole variable domain ETGVTQSPTHLIKTRGQQVTLRCSSQSGHNTVSWYQQALGQGPQFIFQYYREEENGRGNFPPRFSGLQFPNYSSELNVNALELDDSALYLCASSLEAMDYGYTFGSGTRLTVV.

Of note for this clone: Other DNA sequences in the same sample also yield this CDR3. The V gene is TRBV29-1, the J gene TRBJ2-5; 11 nucleotides agree with TRBD1. Trimming removed 7 bases from V and 5 bases from J; junction bases left unmatched: 3. CDR3 length: 12 residues. CDR1 is SQVTM and CDR2 is ANQGSEA in the germline V gene. For the CDR3, the DNA is TGCAGCGCCGGGACAGGGGGGGAGACCCAGTACTTC. Amino acids: CSAGTGGETQYF.

The chain couples TRBV7-8 to TRBJ1-5; D remains ambiguous. V gave up 2 bases and J gave up 7 bases, with 9 bases separating them. There are 13 residues in the CDR3. Looked up from germline, CDR1 is SGHVS and CDR2 is FQNEAQ. CDR3 amino acids: CASSLIMGQPQHF. CDR3 in DNA: TGTGCCAGCAGCTTAATCATGGGGCAGCCCCAGCATTTT.

The chain links TRBV5-1 to TRBJ2-5; 8 bases agree with TRBD2. The V gene end was trimmed by 4 bases and the J gene end by 5 bases; junction bases not matched to a gene: 10. The CDR3 sequence is 15 residues long. The germline gives CDR1 SGHRS, CDR2 YFSETQ. Written as DNA, the CDR3 is TGCGCCAGCAGCATCTTAGCGGGACCGCGGGAGACCCAGTACTTC. Translated, it gives CASSILAGPRETQYF.

This clone showed up just a few times. Other DNA sequences in the same sample also yield this CDR3. This chain uses TRBV20-1 with TRBJ2-7, with a weak D call TRBD2 (5 bases). The CDR3 is 11 residues long. Trimming pared 3 bases from V and 3 bases from J, leaving 6 bases between. Looked up from germline, CDR1 is DFQATT and CDR2 is SNEGSKA (reference sequence). CDR3 amino acids: CSASRDYEQYF. The CDR3 coding sequence is TGCAGTGCTAGCCGGGACTACGAGCAGTACTTC.

DNA of the CDR3: TGTGCCAGCAGTTGGACGGCCCAAGCAGGCTTACTATACTTC. It is translated as CASSWTAQAGLLYF. The rearrangement joins TRBV27 to TRBJ2-7; D gene ambiguous. The CDR3 totals 14 residues. Germline CDR1 is MNHEY and CDR2 is SMNVEV (reference sequence). Trimming cost V 4 bases and J 13 bases, with 23 bases left between them.

The chain employs TRBV2 and TRBJ2-7; 11 bases match TRBD2. The V gene end was trimmed by 6 bases and the J gene end by 0 bases; junction bases not matched to a gene: 7. The CDR3 has 16 amino acids. Per germline, CDR1 SNHLY and CDR2 FYNNEI. As DNA, the CDR3 is TGTGCCAGCAGACACCTTACTAGCGGGAGCTCCTACGAGCAGTACTTC. It is translated as CASRHLTSGSSYEQYF.

The chain uses TRBV10-3 and TRBJ1-5; D is perhaps TRBD1 (5 bases). The germline V and J ends were trimmed by 4 bases and 2 bases, with 18 bases remaining between them. Germline V gives CDR1 ENHRY, CDR2 SYGVKD. This CDR3 is 17 amino acids long. CDR3 coding DNA: TGTGCCATCAGTGGGCGGGACGCGCGGGTGGGCAATCAGCCCCAGCATTTT. This gives the protein CAISGRDARVGNQPQHF.

This sequence joins TRBV6-5 and TRBJ1-2; a weak D match, TRBD1 (5 bases). Germline V lookup: CDR1 MNHEY, CDR2 SVGAGI. CDR3 length: 15 residues. Trimming left V 5 bases short and J 2 bases short, with 15 bases between. In DNA form, the CDR3 reads TGTGCCAGCAGTATCAGGGCGTCGTCAAACTATGGCTACACCTTC. It encodes CASSIRASSNYGYTF.

The CDR3 region has the DNA TGTGCCAGCAGCCCCGTGGGACAGTCCACAGATACGCAGTATTTT. Protein sequence: CASSPVGQSTDTQYF. The chain joins TRBV6-5 to TRBJ2-3; 7 nucleotides match TRBD1. CDR3 length: 15 residues. The V segment lost 6 bases and the J segment 2 bases; nucleotides outside the gene matches: 8. Germline V gene data show CDR1 as MNHEY and CDR2 as SVGAGI.

This sequence joins TRBV25-1 and TRBJ2-2, with 10 bases matching TRBD2. Germline loops: CDR1 MGHDK, CDR2 SYGVNS. Losses at the gene ends were 6 bases for V and 4 bases for J; bases not matched to a gene: 2. CDR3 length: 14 amino acids. The CDR3 nucleotides are TGTGCCAGCAGAGCTAGCGGGAGCACCGGGGAGCTGTTTTTT. It encodes CASRASGSTGELFF.

This clone was detected only once. This sequence joins TRBV5-4 and TRBJ2-3; tentative D call: TRBD2 (6 bases). The CDR3 is 14 residues long. Germline CDR1 SGHNT, CDR2 YYREEE (reference sequence). V dropped 4 bases and J dropped 2 bases, with 11 bases sitting between them. CDR3 sequence reads: CASSGDSLTDTQYF. The CDR3 DNA is TGTGCCAGCAGCGGGGACTCCCTCACAGATACGCAGTATTTT.

Regarding this clone: The same CDR3 can be traced to other DNA sequences in this sample. J is TRBJ2-1 and V is TRBV7-9; 8 nucleotides match TRBD1. V dropped 5 bases and J dropped 6; count of bases not matched to a gene: 6. CDR1 and CDR2 (germline): SEHNR, FQNEAQ (reference sequence). The CDR3 spans 14 residues. The CDR3 region is CASSLGQGGNEQFF. The CDR3 region has the DNA TGTGCCAGCAGCCTAGGACAGGGCGGCAATGAGCAGTTCTTC.

A single count supports this clone. The chain recombines TRBV7-9 with TRBJ2-2, with D uncertain. The CDR3 length is 13 residues. CDR1 and CDR2 from the germline V gene are SEHNR and FQNEAQ (reference sequence). Trimming removed 5 bases at V and 4 bases at J, with 8 bases between. For the CDR3, the DNA is TGTGCCAGCAGCCTCTCCCCCACCGGGGAGCTGTTTTTT. Its protein product is CASSLSPTGELFF.

The chain carries TRBV7-9 and TRBJ2-2; 11 nucleotides match TRBD1. The V segment lost 5 bases and the J segment 2 bases; nucleotides outside the gene matches: 7. This CDR3 comprises 17 residues. The germline gives CDR1 SEHNR, CDR2 FQNEAQ (reference sequence). Here the CDR3 DNA reads TGTGCCAGCAGCCCGGGGGACAGGGGGTTTAACACCGGGGAGCTGTTTTTT. Its translation: CASSPGDRGFNTGELFF.

V is TRBV29-1 and J is TRBJ1-5; D is perhaps TRBD1 (6 bases). The CDR3 spans 13 residues. Trimming took off 4 bases at V and 2 bases at J, with 9 bases between the two ends. The V gene's germline CDR1 is SQVTM and CDR2 ANQGSEA. DNA of the CDR3: TGCAGCGTTGTTGCAGGGGGCAATCAGCCCCAGCATTTT. Translated: CSVVAGGNQPQHF. Variable domain in full (rest from reference TRBV29-1 and TRBJ1-5): SAVISQKPSRDICQRGTSLTIQCQVDSQVTMMFWYRQQPGQSLTLIATANQGSEATYESGFVIDKFPISRPNLTFSTLTVSNMSPEDSSIYLCSVVAGGNQPQHFGDGTRLSIL.

This rearrangement joins TRBV25-1 to TRBJ2-3; no definite D call. The CDR3 totals 14 residues. Germline V gene data show CDR1 as MGHDK and CDR2 as SYGVNS. The V end lost 4 bases, the J end lost 2 bases, and 10 bases lay between the germline ends. CDR3 amino acids: CASSGTDLTDTQYF. The CDR3 bases are TGTGCCAGCAGTGGAACGGACCTCACAGATACGCAGTATTTT.

The J gene is TRBJ2-5, the V gene TRBV6-5; the D gene is possibly TRBD1 (5 bases). V lost 6 bases and J lost 5, with 13 bases in between. Germline CDR1 and CDR2: MNHEY and SVGAGI. The CDR3 spans 13 residues. DNA of the CDR3: TGTGCCAGCAGCCCCGGACATTTCGAGACCCAGTACTTC. This encodes CASSPGHFETQYF.

This chain links TRBV4-1 with TRBJ1-5; perhaps TRBD1 as D (5 bases). Germline values: CDR1 MGHRA, CDR2 YSYEKL. V was shortened by 3 bases and J by 4 bases, with 13 bases between the two germline ends. This CDR3 is built from 15 residues. CDR3 bases: TGCGCCAGCAGCCAGGTTGGGGGGGGGAATCAGCCCCAGCATTTT. It translates to CASSQVGGGNQPQHF.

The chain couples TRBV30 to TRBJ2-1; tentatively, D is TRBD2 (5 bases). Between the trimmed V and J ends, which lost 2 bases and 4 bases, there was a span of 12 bases. The CDR3 totals 14 residues. Germline V gene sequence: CDR1 GTSNPN, CDR2 SVGIG (reference sequence). The CDR3 loop is CAWSWASPYNEQFF. CDR3 sequence (DNA): TGTGCCTGGAGTTGGGCTAGCCCATACAATGAGCAGTTCTTC. The variable domain in full, with the rest retrieved from reference TRBV30 and TRBJ2-1, is SQTIHQWPATLVQPVGSPLSLECTVEGTSNPNLYWYRQAAGRGLQLLFYSVGIGQISSEVPQNLSASRPQDRQFILSSKKLLLSDSGFYLCAWSWASPYNEQFFGPGTRLTVL.

V usage is TRBV6-5 and J usage is TRBJ1-1; D is unresolved. There are 13 residues in the CDR3. V shed 5 bases and J shed 3 bases, with 10 bases lying between them. From germline, CDR1 is MNHEY and CDR2 SVGAGI. The CDR3 coding sequence is TGTGCCAGCAGTAGGACGGAAGACACTGAAGCTTTCTTT. Residues: CASSRTEDTEAFF.

V gene TRBV10-3 combines with J gene TRBJ2-1, with 7 bases identical to TRBD2. This CDR3 is built from 16 residues. CDR1 and CDR2 (germline): ENHRY, SYGVKD. V was pared by 3 bases and J by 7 bases, with 12 bases of the junction left unmatched. The CDR3 nucleotides read TGTGCCATCAGTGAACGCGGCGGGAGAGTCTTGAATGAGCAGTTCTTC. Translation: CAISERGGRVLNEQFF.